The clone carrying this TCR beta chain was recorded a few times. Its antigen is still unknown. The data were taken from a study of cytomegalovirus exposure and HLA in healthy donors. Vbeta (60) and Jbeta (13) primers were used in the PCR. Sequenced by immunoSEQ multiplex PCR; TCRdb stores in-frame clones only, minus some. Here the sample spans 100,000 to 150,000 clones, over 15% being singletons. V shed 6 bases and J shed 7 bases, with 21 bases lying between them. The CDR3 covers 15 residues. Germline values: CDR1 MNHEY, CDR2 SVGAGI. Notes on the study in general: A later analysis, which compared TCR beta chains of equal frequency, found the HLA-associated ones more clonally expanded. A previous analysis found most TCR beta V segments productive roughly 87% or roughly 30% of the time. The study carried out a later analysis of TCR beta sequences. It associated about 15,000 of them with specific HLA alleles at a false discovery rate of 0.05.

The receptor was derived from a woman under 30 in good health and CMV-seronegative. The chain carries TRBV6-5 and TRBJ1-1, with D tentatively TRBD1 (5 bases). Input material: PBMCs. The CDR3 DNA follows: TGTGCCAGCAGCAAGGACCCCACAGGAATGGGTGAAGCTTTCTTT. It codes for CASSKDPTGMGEAFF.